This T cell receptor beta chain originates from a study of cytomegalovirus exposure and HLA in healthy donors (dated by TCRdb to 2017 to 2019). For context, the study as a whole: An earlier analysis of approximately 640 of the donors reported about 250 Gb of sequence data and about 100 million unique TCR beta sequences from about 200 million T cells. The study combined high-throughput TCR immunosequencing, statistical association of individual TCRs with disease status, and machine learning to predict cytomegalovirus infection status. Five DR-DQ haplotypes were handled as single units for association and clustering, since linkage in the cohort was strong. All discovery cohort repertoires had been generated using a single sequencing platform. Rather than using new phenotypic data, the later analysis identified candidate immune exposures from TCR beta sequences and from how often those sequences occurred across donors. Around 300 gigabases of sequencing data and 70 million to 85 million unique TCR sequences were included in an early release covering 550 to 650 HLA-typed donors. A later analysis re-examined previously published TCR beta repertoires from roughly 650 donors and added high-resolution HLA genotyping to investigate patterns of TCR occurrence. Donor age, sex, ethnicity and CMV serostatus were collected together with the repertoire data. Among over 350 genotyped donors of the cohort, an average of approximately 240,000 unique TCR beta nucleotide sequences were sequenced per donor, around 20% of them non-productive. The number of typed donors differed by locus: about 620-640 for A, B, C, DRB1 and DQB1; 522 for DQA1; 606 for DPA1; and 450 to 480 for DPB1. Among the roughly 390 genotyped donors, under 90% belonged to the genetic ancestry cluster associated with self-reported Caucasian donors. The study aimed to test whether cataloging public T cell receptors could reveal signatures of past pathogen exposure. The study profiled the T cell repertoires of 666 subjects by immunosequencing and related them to cytomegalovirus serostatus. Both class I and class II loci were covered by HLA typing, at four-digit resolution. A later genetic analysis took genome-wide SNP genotypes for about 65% of the 666 donors and used that subset as a discovery cohort. In addition to the first cohort of around 670 subjects, a separate validation cohort of around 110 different subjects was used. An earlier analysis of 587 of the donors used high-throughput TCR beta sequencing to judge whether each TCR beta V gene segment behaved as functional or pseudogenic.

The library was made by the immunoSEQ multiplex PCR assay. For the multiplex PCR, a mixture combining 60 forward primers for TCR Vbeta segments and 13 reverse primers for TCR Jbeta segments was used. Amplification of the CDR3 region of rearranged TCR beta genes was performed with a multiplex PCR assay on genomic DNA. On the Illumina HiSeq System, the amplified TCR beta libraries were sequenced as 87-base-pair reads. Per the authors' processing: A later analysis counted tens of millions of unique TCR beta chains across the 700 or so repertoires, and 10 million to 12 million of these chains were shared by at least two donors. To remove PCR and sequencing errors, raw reads were error-corrected and collapsed into unique sequences using a nearest-neighbor algorithm that merged closely related sequences. Alignment of CDR3 sequences to IMGT reference sequences was used to assign V, D and J gene segments. Each retained sequence needed at least a six-nucleotide match to both a V gene segment and a J gene segment. Rearrangements were called productive when the CDR3 lacked stop codons and stayed in frame with V and J; all others were non-productive. CDR3 was defined by IMGT convention, running from the second conserved V-encoded cysteine to the conserved J-encoded phenylalanine. The earlier analysis of about 640 of the donors excluded any sequence lacking an unambiguous match to a single V gene segment. An earlier analysis of approximately 590 of the donors called V segments functional above 56.7% productive rearrangements and segregating when the between-donor standard deviation exceeded 5%. A statistical classification framework was built for diagnosing cytomegalovirus status from the catalog of TCR beta chain sequences. In a later analysis, TCR nucleotide sequences were compared against IMGT/GENE-DB human TR gene sequences so that V and J genes could be assigned. In a later analysis, CDR3 sequences and most-parsimonious VDJ recombination scenarios were assigned using the TCRdist pipeline. A later analysis defined each TCR beta chain by its CDR3 amino acid sequence plus V-gene family, and excluded reads lacking a unique V-gene family. In a later analysis, some 600 highly shared, low-generation-probability nucleotide sequences were removed to address suspected cross-contamination and a sequencing artifact. For each public chain, a later analysis derived a clonal expansion index from normalized ranks of inferred template counts within each repertoire. In a later analysis, generation probabilities were computed using a VDJ recombination model fitted to out-of-frame rearrangements, and the results were checked against IGoR. In a later analysis, TCR-TCR, TCR-HLA and TCR-CMV co-occurrence was scored with hypergeometric tests, and a repertoire-size bias correction was applied to TCR pairs. A later analysis estimated false discovery rates by permuting HLA or CMV assignments 20 times. In a later analysis, co-occurring TCRs were grouped using DBSCAN, with TCRdist sequence similarity added in when clustering inside HLA-allele-positive subsets. Co-occurrence clustering excluded repertoires with fewer than 30,000 or more than 120,000 public chains, plus five with anomalous nucleotide sharing. This is the immuneACCESS table as TCRdb keeps it, with only in-frame sequences that have V and J called. A part of the clones is gone; compared with another copy, unresolved V genes explain less than half, and the rest is unexplained. The V and J calls and clone size are taken from that table; D and trimming were inferred from the DNA. This sample gives more than 140,000 clones in total; around 80% of them show up just once. Of the sample, 5.5% to 6% falls within the top ten clones.

Paper-wide results and their limitations: In a later analysis, some 17,000 TCR beta sequences were associated with specific HLA alleles at a false discovery rate of 0.05. The study listed 150 to 200 TCR beta chains as associated with cytomegalovirus. The authors suggested that the approach could potentially be generalized to other disease states and immunological phenotypes. Because the 87-base-pair reads could not distinguish some IMGT-functional V segments, including TRBV6-2 and TRBV6-3, those segments were excluded. A later genetic analysis reported fewer N-insertions in productive TCRs among donors in an Asian-associated ancestry cluster than the roughly 690-donor mean. The sequencing pipeline was judged likely to have produced a cluster of highly shared sequence variants as a technical artifact. Most TCR sequences were observed very rarely across donors, whereas some public TCRs were present in many individuals. A few of the identified cytomegalovirus-associated TCR beta chains were confirmed in vitro to be specific for cytomegalovirus antigens. Roughly uniform sequencing depth across donors was assumed in presence/absence analyses, although this assumption may not hold. According to a later analysis, parvovirus B19, influenza, CMV and Epstein-Barr virus appeared linked to several top co-occurrence clusters. In a later analysis, most CMV-associated TCR beta chains were found to appear HLA-restricted, with HLA associations seemingly driven largely by CMV exposure. In an earlier analysis of several hundred of the donors, most TCR beta V segments were observed in productive rearrangements about 87% or about 30% of the time, broadly matching IMGT annotations. Because counts were too low, roughly 17 rarely observed V segments, including chromosome 9 orphons, were left out of the earlier analysis of about 620 of the donors. When HLA alleles, especially DR and DQ, strongly co-occurred, attributing TCR associations to individual alleles was difficult. The classifier was reported to diagnose cytomegalovirus status with high specificity and sensitivity in both the original and validation cohorts. The only immune exposure information available for the cohort was CMV serostatus. A later analysis found that HLA-associated TCR beta chains were more clonally expanded and had lower generation probabilities than equally common non-associated chains. Linkage disequilibrium might explain the correlated functional status among segregating V segments, but an unknown experimental factor could not be ruled out. In a later genetic analysis, a missense DCLRE1C variant was associated with V-gene and J-gene trimming of TCR beta chains, and the association was replicated in an independent cohort. Because HLA typing was unavailable for some donors at each locus, only the typed subset was used in association tests. This cohort had only TCR beta chains sequenced, and the lack of alpha or paired-chain data limited which features could be detected. A further reported finding was that TCR beta sequences accurately predicted the HLA-A and HLA-B alleles for most subjects in the first cohort. According to a later analysis, TCR association rates differed among HLA loci, with DRB1 alleles showing the most associated TCRs and HLA-C alleles showing the fewest.

In the case of this clone: No cognate antigen has been identified for it. No base quality values were provided; no much bigger clone lies one nucleotide off.

The cohort comprised 710 or so healthy bone marrow donors. Cohort members were all nominally healthy when sampled, although unrecorded immune exposures were likely present. The donor tested CMV seropositive, placing the donor among the 289 seropositive members of the cohort. Each donor provided a peripheral blood sample, and peripheral blood mononuclear cells were used for TCR beta sequencing. Genomic DNA extraction from the blood cell samples was performed with the Qiagen DNeasy Blood Extraction Kit. The junction shows trimming of 4 bases on V and 2 bases on J, and the gene matches do not reach 3 bases of it. Spanning cysteine to phenylalanine, the CDR3 consists of 15 amino acids. The entry retains the CDR3 DNA only, 45 bases that are in frame from base 1. The CDR1 and CDR2 encoded by the germline V gene are SGHAT and FQNNGV.

This clonotype was sampled from a man younger than 40 in good health and CMV-seropositive. The chain employs TRBV11-2 and TRBJ2-3; 10 central nucleotides agree with TRBD2. Specimen: PBMCs. The nucleotide sequence reads TGTGCCAGCAGCTCGGGACTAGCGTACACAGATACGCAGTATTTT. It codes for CASSSGLAYTDTQYF.